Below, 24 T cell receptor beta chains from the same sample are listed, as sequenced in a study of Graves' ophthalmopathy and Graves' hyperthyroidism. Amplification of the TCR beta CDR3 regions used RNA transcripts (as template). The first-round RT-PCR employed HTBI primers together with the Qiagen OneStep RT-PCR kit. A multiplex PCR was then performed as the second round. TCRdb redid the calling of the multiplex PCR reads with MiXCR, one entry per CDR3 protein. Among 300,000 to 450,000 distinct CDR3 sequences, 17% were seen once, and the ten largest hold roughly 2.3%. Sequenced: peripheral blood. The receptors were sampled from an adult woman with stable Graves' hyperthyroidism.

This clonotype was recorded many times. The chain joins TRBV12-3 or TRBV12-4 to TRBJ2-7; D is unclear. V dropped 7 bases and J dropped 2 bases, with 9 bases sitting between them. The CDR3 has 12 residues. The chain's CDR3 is CASTQHPYEQYF. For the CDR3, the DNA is TGTGCCAGCACCCAACACCCCTACGAGCAGTACTTC.

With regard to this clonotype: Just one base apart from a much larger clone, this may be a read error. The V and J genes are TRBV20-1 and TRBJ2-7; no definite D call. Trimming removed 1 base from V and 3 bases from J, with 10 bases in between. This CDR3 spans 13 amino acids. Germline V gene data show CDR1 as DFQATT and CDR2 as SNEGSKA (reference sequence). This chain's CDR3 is CSARVGRFYEQYF. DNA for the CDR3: TGCAGTGCTAGAGTAGGCCGCTTCTACGAGCAGTACTTC.

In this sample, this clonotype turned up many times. CDR3 residues: CASSLSGTRLYEQYF. The CDR3 nucleotides read TGCGCCAGCAGCTTGTCCGGGACAAGACTCTACGAGCAGTACTTC. V and J are TRBV5-1 and TRBJ2-7, with D possibly TRBD1 on 6 matching bases. In germline, CDR1 is SGHRS, CDR2 YFSETQ. V lost 1 base and J 3 bases, leaving 14 bases between the germline ends. This CDR3 spans 15 amino acids.

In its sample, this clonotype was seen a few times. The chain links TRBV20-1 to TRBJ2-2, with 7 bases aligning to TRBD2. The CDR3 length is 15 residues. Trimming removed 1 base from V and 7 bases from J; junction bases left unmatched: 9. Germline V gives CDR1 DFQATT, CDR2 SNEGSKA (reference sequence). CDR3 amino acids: CSARGSGKISGELFF. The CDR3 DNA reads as TGCAGTGCTAGAGGGAGCGGGAAAATCAGCGGGGAGCTGTTTTTT.

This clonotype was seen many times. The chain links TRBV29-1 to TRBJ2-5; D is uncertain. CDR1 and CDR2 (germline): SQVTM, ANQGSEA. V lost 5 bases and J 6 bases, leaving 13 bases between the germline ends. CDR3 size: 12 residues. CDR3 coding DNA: TGCAGCGTTTTAGACGGGCTGAAGACCCAGTACTTC. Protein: CSVLDGLKTQYF.

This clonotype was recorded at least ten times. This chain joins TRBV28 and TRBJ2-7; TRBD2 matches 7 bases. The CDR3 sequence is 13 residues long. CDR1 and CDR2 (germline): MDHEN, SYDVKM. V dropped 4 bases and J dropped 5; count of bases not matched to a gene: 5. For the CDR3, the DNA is TGTGCCAGCAGTTGGACTAGAGGCCACGAGCAGTACTTC. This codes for CASSWTRGHEQYF.

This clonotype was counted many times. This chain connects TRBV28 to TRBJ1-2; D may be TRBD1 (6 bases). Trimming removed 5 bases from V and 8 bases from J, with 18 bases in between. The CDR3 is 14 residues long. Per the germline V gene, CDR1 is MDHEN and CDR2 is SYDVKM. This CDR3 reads CASSPRLTQGGYTF. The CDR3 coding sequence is TGTGCCAGCAGTCCCCGCCTTACCCAGGGGGGCTACACCTTC.

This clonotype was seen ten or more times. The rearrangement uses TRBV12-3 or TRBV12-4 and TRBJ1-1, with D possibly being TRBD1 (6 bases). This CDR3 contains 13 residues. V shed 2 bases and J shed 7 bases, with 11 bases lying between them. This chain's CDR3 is CASSLRGAGEAFF. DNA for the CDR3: TGTGCCAGCAGTTTAAGGGGGGCAGGTGAAGCTTTCTTT.

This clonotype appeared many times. Here the CDR3 DNA reads TGCAGTGCTAGGAGTCGCCTGGGGGCCCGGCTTAGCAATCAGCCCCAGCATTTT. Encoded protein: CSARSRLGARLSNQPQHF. The chain has TRBV20-1 and TRBJ1-5, with TRBD1 as a possible D gene (6 bases). Germline V gene sequence: CDR1 DFQATT, CDR2 SNEGSKA (reference sequence). Trimming cost V 3 bases and J 0 bases, with 21 bases left between them. The CDR3 totals 18 residues.

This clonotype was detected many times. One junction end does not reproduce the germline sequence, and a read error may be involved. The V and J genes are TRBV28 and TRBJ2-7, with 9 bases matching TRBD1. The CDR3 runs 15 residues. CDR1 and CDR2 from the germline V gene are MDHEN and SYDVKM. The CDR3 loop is CASPPGQGSDYGQYF. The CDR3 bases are TGTGCCAGCCCCCCCGGACAGGGGTCTGACTACGGGCAGTACTTC.

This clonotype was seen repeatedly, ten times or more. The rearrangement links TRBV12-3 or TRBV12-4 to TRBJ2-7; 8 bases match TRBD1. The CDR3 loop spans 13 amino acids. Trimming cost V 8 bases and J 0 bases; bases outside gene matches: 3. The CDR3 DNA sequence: TGTGCCAGCGCGGGGACAGGCTCCTACGAGCAGTACTTC. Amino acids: CASAGTGSYEQYF.

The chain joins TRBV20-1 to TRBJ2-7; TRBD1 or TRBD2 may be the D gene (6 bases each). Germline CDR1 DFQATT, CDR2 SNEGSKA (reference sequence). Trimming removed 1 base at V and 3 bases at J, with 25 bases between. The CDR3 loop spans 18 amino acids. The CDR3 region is CSARGTKITGAEGYEQYF. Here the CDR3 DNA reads TGCAGTGCTAGAGGGACCAAAATCACGGGGGCAGAAGGCTACGAGCAGTACTTC.

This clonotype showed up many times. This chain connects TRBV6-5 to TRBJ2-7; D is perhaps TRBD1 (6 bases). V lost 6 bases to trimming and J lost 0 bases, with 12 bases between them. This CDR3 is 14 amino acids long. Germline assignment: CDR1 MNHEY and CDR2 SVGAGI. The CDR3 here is CASRSRDNSYEQYF. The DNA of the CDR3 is TGTGCCAGCAGGTCCCGGGACAACTCCTACGAGCAGTACTTC.

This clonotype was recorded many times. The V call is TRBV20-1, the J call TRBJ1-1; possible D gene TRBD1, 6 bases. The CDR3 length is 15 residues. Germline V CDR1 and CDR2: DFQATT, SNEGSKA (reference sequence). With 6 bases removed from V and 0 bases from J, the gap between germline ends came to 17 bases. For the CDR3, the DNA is TGCAGTGCGCCCCGAGGGGGGCAGATGAACACTGAAGCTTTCTTT. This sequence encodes CSAPRGGQMNTEAFF.

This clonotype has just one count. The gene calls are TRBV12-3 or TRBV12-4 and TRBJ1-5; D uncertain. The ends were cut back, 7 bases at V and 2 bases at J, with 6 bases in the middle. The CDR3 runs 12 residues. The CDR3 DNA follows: TGTGCCAGCACTTCACGCAATCAGCCCCAGCATTTT. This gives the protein CASTSRNQPQHF.

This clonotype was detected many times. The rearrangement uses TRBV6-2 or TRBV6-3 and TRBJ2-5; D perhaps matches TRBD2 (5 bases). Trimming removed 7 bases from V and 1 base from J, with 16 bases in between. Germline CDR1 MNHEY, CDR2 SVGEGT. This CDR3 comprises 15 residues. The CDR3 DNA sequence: TGTGCCAGCACCTTCGAGGGATCACTCCAAGAGACCCAGTACTTC. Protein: CASTFEGSLQETQYF.

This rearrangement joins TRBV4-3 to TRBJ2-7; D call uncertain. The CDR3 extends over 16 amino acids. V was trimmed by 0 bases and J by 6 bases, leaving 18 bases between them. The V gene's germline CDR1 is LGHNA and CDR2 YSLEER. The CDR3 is CASSQDLAGFPLEQYF. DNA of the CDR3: TGCGCCAGCAGCCAAGATCTTGCAGGATTTCCCCTCGAGCAGTACTTC.

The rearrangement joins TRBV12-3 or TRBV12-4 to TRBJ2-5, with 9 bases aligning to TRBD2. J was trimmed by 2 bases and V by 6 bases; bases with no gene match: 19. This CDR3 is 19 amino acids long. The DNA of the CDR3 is TGTGCCAGCAGCGACACCCAGAGGGGGATAGCGGGGGAACAAGAGACCCAGTACTTC. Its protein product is CASSDTQRGIAGEQETQYF.

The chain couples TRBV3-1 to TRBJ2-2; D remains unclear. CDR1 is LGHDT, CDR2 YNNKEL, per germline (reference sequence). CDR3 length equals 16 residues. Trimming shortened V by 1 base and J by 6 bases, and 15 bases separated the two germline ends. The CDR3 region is CASSQGGARRAGELFF. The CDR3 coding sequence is TGTGCCAGCAGCCAAGGAGGCGCCCGTCGAGCCGGGGAGCTGTTTTTT.

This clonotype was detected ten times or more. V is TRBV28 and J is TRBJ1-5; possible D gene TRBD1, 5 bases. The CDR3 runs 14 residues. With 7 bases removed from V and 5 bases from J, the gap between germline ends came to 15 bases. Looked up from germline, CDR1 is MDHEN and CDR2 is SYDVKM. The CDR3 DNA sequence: TGTGCCAGCAAAGGGGTGAGGGGCCATCAGCCCCAGCATTTT. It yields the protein CASKGVRGHQPQHF.

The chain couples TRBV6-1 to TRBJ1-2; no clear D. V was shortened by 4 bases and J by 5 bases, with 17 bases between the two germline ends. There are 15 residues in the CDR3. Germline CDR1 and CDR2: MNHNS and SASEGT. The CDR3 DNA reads TGTGCCAGCAGTGTAATAAAGGAGGCATCGTATGGCTACACCTTC. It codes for CASSVIKEASYGYTF.

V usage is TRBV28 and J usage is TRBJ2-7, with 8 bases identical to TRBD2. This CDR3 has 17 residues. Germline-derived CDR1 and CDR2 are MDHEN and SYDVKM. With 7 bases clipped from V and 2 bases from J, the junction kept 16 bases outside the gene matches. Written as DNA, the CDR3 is TGTGCCAGCACCCCCACTAGCGGCTATAATACCACCTACGAGCAGTACTTC. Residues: CASTPTSGYNTTYEQYF.

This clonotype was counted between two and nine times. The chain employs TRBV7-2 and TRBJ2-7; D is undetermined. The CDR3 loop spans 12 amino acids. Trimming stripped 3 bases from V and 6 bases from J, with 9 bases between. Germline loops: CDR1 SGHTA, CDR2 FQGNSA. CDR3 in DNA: TGTGCCAGCAGCTTTGTTAGGGCCGAGCAGTACTTC. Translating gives CASSFVRAEQYF.

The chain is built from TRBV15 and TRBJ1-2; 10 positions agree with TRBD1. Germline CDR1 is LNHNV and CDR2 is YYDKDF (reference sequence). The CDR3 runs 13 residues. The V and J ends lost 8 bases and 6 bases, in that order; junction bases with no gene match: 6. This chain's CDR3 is CATAWDRGHGYTF. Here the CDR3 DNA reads TGTGCCACCGCTTGGGACAGGGGCCATGGCTACACCTTC.